This TCR beta chain comes out of a study of CXCR3-negative and CXCR3-positive naive CD8 T cells. On the study more broadly: Sequencing gave approximately 140 million TRB reads overall, about 1.5 +/- 0.3 million per library. Study conclusions and caveats: CXCR3-positive naive cells carried more hydrophobic TRB CDR3s than CXCR3-negative naive cells did. TCR interaction strength was inferred from TRB CDR3 physicochemistry, as CD5 matched across naive subsets.

With regard to this clonotype: The antigen remains unidentified.

5' RACE that incorporated UMI labels was used to prepare the TRB cDNA libraries. TCRdb reprocessed the 5' RACE reads and keeps a single row for each CDR3 protein, giving no DNA. Recorded for this sample: 60,000 to 65,000 distinct CDR3 sequences. Per germline, CDR1 DFQATT and CDR2 SNEGSKA (reference sequence). The CDR3 covers 12 residues. The sample was naive CXCR3+ CD8+ T cells from blood. Subset meaning: CD45RO-CCR7+CD27+CD95- naive CD8+ T cells expressing CXCR3 (TNR3+). The TCR sequence derives from a human donor in good health. Some clones in this sample may be carry-over from other donors' samples. The chain employs TRBV20-1 and TRBJ2-5; TCRdb's D call, TRBD2, is unchecked because there is no DNA. CDR3 protein: CSARGEREGQYF.